One and the same sample provided the 30 T cell receptor beta chains below, sequenced in a study of Ad26.COV2.S vaccination and SARS-CoV-2 variants. Treatment reported: approximately 18 received Ad26.COV2.S at low or high dose, single or two shots; about 5 received placebo; per-sample allocation not given. After the first vaccine or placebo injection, samples were drawn on day 63. Assay used: immunoSEQ multiplex PCR; TCRdb lists only in-frame clones, some missing. Of about 400,000 clones listed, approximately 89% were seen once; the top ten hold 1.5% to 2%. Sequencing used peripheral blood, obtained in a trial of Ad26.COV2.S vaccine versus placebo. Every receptor here comes from a person aged 18-60 years who received the Ad26.COV2.S COVID-19 vaccine or a placebo.

This clone occurred once. The chain employs TRBV11-2 and TRBJ2-2, with a weak D call TRBD2 (6 bases). Between the trimmed V and J ends, which lost 5 bases and 2 bases, there was a span of 12 bases. The germline gives CDR1 SGHAT, CDR2 FQNNGV. The CDR3 has 15 amino acids. This chain's CDR3 is CASSPWGENTGELFF. CDR3 sequence (DNA): TGTGCCAGCAGCCCGTGGGGGGAAAACACCGGGGAGCTGTTTTTT.

V is TRBV3-1 (or the pseudogene TRBV3-2) and J is TRBJ2-7, with TRBD1 matching 9 bases. CDR3 length: 15 residues. CDR1 and CDR2 from the germline V gene are LGHDT and YNNKEL (reference sequence). The V gene end was trimmed by 4 bases and the J gene end by 5 bases; junction bases not matched to a gene: 9. CDR3 residues: CASSLPGQGVDEQYF. The DNA of the CDR3 is TGTGCCAGCAGCCTGCCGGGACAGGGCGTTGACGAGCAGTACTTC.

The V and J genes are TRBV6-1 and TRBJ1-6, with TRBD1 identical over 7 bases. V shed 2 bases, J shed 10 bases, and the junction held 11 bases outside the gene matches. Germline V gives CDR1 MNHNS, CDR2 SASEGT. There are 16 residues in the CDR3. The CDR3: CASSERGPVTGSPLHF. In nucleotides, the CDR3 is TGTGCCAGCAGTGAACGCGGGCCAGTGACAGGGTCACCCCTCCACTTT.

The chain has TRBV2 and TRBJ2-1; 9 bases are a match to TRBD2. The CDR3 length is 15 residues. Per germline, CDR1 SNHLY and CDR2 FYNNEI. J was trimmed by 12 bases and V by 7 bases; bases with no gene match: 16. The CDR3 protein is CASNDGLAGKSGQFF. Written as DNA, the CDR3 is TGTGCCAGCAACGACGGGCTAGCGGGAAAGTCAGGGCAGTTCTTC. The full variable domain, in which reference TRBV2 and TRBJ2-1 provide the parts outside the CDR3, is EPEVTQTPSHQVTQMGQEVILRCVPISNHLYFYWYRQILGQKVEFLVSFYNNEISEKSEIFDDQFSVERPDGSNFTLKIRSTKLEDSAMYFCASNDGLAGKSGQFFGPGTRLTVL.

The chain has TRBV6-5 and TRBJ2-1, with 11 bases lining up with TRBD2. Germline assignment: CDR1 MNHEY and CDR2 SVGAGI. This CDR3 is built from 14 residues. V dropped 5 bases and J dropped 5; count of bases not matched to a gene: 2. CDR3 loop: CASSLAGGHNEQFF. CDR3 coding DNA: TGTGCCAGCAGTCTAGCGGGAGGCCACAATGAGCAGTTCTTC.

The chain carries TRBV18 and TRBJ2-2; TRBD1 might be the D (6 bases). V gave up 1 base and J gave up 5 bases, with 17 bases separating them. Germline V gene lookup returns CDR1 KGHSH and CDR2 LQKENI. CDR3 length: 17 residues. The CDR3 bases are TGTGCCAGCTCACCACTTTTGAGCAGGGGCAGGACCGGGGAGCTGTTTTTT. Protein sequence: CASSPLLSRGRTGELFF.

The chain employs TRBV18 and TRBJ2-1; D remains unclear. The CDR3 covers 12 residues. Germline CDR1 is KGHSH and CDR2 is LQKENI. V lost 3 bases to trimming and J lost 9 bases, with 9 bases between them. The CDR3 loop reads CASSPSMSEQFF. The CDR3 nucleotides read TGTGCCAGCTCACCGTCTATGTCTGAGCAGTTCTTC.

The chain has TRBV7-8 and TRBJ2-1; D possibly corresponds to TRBD1 (5 bases). V was clipped by 4 bases and J by 2 bases, with 12 bases between them. CDR3 length: 15 residues. CDR1 SGHVS and CDR2 FQNEAQ come from the germline V gene. CDR3 coding DNA: TGTGCCAGCAGCTCCCGGCTGGACACCTACAATGAGCAGTTCTTC. It translates to CASSSRLDTYNEQFF.

This clone occurred a few times. This chain connects TRBV6-4 to TRBJ2-3; D uncertain. CDR1 and CDR2 from the germline V gene are MRHNA and SNTAGT. V lost 2 bases and J 1 base, leaving 10 bases between the germline ends. The CDR3 has 15 residues. The CDR3 reads CASSDSVSGTDTQYF. Written as DNA, the CDR3 is TGTGCCAGCAGTGACAGTGTTAGTGGCACAGATACGCAGTATTTT.

V usage is TRBV6-5 and J usage is TRBJ1-2, with TRBD1 as a possible D gene (5 bases). The germline V gene encodes CDR1 MNHEY and CDR2 SVGAGI. This CDR3 is built from 12 residues. V dropped 6 bases and J dropped 7 bases, with 12 bases sitting between them. CDR3 nucleotides: TGTGCCAGCAGGGCCGGGACGTCTGGCTACACCTTC. Translating it yields CASRAGTSGYTF.

The rearrangement uses TRBV5-1 and TRBJ2-1, with no clear D. Between the trimmed V and J ends, which lost 2 bases and 9 bases, there was a span of 9 bases. CDR1 and CDR2 from the germline V gene are SGHRS and YFSETQ. The CDR3 sequence is 12 residues long. DNA of the CDR3: TGCGCCAGCAGCTTTGAAGGAACTGAGCAGTTCTTC. This encodes CASSFEGTEQFF. Drawing the rest from reference TRBV5-1 and TRBJ2-1, the complete variable domain is KAGVTQTPRYLIKTRGQQVTLSCSPISGHRSVSWYQQTPGQGLQFLFEYFSETQRNKGNFPGRFSGRQFSNSRSEMNVSTLELGDSALYLCASSFEGTEQFFGPGTRLTVL.

V usage is TRBV6-2 or TRBV6-3 and J usage is TRBJ1-2, with D hard to call. V lost 2 bases, J lost 8 bases, and 12 bases lay in between. CDR1 MNHEY and CDR2 SVGEGT come from the germline V gene. CDR3 size: 13 residues. The CDR3 here is CASSYTPMEGYTF. The CDR3 nucleotides are TGTGCCAGCAGTTACACACCAATGGAAGGCTACACCTTC.

V gene TRBV7-2 combines with J gene TRBJ1-5; TRBD1 might be the D (6 bases). V gave up 5 bases and J gave up 0 bases, with 14 bases separating them. The length of the CDR3 is 16 residues. Germline CDR1 is SGHTA and CDR2 is FQGNSA. CDR3 in DNA: TGTGCCAGCAGCCCAAAACAGGGTTATAGCAATCAGCCCCAGCATTTT. It translates to CASSPKQGYSNQPQHF.

V gene TRBV30 combines with J gene TRBJ2-1, with 13 bases identical to TRBD2. CDR1 and CDR2 (germline): GTSNPN, SVGIG (reference sequence). The J segment lost 8 bases and the V segment lost 3 bases, leaving 4 bases of the junction unmatched. The CDR3 runs to 14 residues. The CDR3 sequence: CAWSRGLAGYEQFF. Written as DNA, the CDR3 is TGTGCCTGGAGCAGGGGACTAGCGGGGTATGAGCAGTTCTTC.

The CDR3 DNA sequence: TGTGCCAGCAGTTTTATTGGGCTTCGGACTAGCGATCATCAAGATACGCAGTATTTT. Its protein is CASSFIGLRTSDHQDTQYF. The chain is built from TRBV27 and TRBJ2-3, with 9 nucleotides matching TRBD2. This CDR3 is built from 19 residues. J was trimmed by 5 bases and V by 3 bases; bases with no gene match: 18. Germline V CDR1 and CDR2: MNHEY, SMNVEV (reference sequence).

J is TRBJ2-7 and V is TRBV19; TRBD2 matches 7 bases. The J segment lost 5 bases and the V segment lost 5 bases, leaving 6 bases of the junction unmatched. CDR1 LNHDA and CDR2 SQIVND come from the germline V gene (reference sequence). The CDR3 runs 13 residues. In DNA form, the CDR3 reads TGTGCCAGTAGTCCGCGCGGGAGAAACGAGCAGTACTTC. Amino acids: CASSPRGRNEQYF.

This rearrangement joins TRBV6-5 to TRBJ1-6; TRBD1 is a possible D gene (5 bases). Germline-derived CDR1 and CDR2 are MNHEY and SVGAGI. V lost 7 bases to trimming and J lost 6 bases, with 10 bases between them. CDR3 length: 13 amino acids. CDR3 sequence (DNA): TGTGCCAGCAAGGAGACAGTTAATTCACCCCTCCACTTT. This codes for CASKETVNSPLHF.

Comments on this clone: Other DNA variants within this sample encode the same CDR3. This chain connects TRBV5-6 to TRBJ1-2; the D is unclear. Trimming took 2 bases from V and 0 from J, leaving 8 bases between them. The CDR3 length is 14 residues. Germline assignment: CDR1 SGHDT and CDR2 YYEEEE. For the CDR3, the DNA is TGTGCCAGCAGCTTAGCAGGCCCTAACTATGGCTACACCTTC. Residues: CASSLAGPNYGYTF.

This chain joins TRBV18 and TRBJ2-5; perhaps D is TRBD1 or TRBD2 (6 bases each). V was shortened by 4 bases and J by 1 base, with 16 bases between the two germline ends. This CDR3 is built from 16 residues. Germline CDR1 is KGHSH and CDR2 is LQKENI. The DNA for the CDR3 is TGTGCCAGCTCACAACAGGGTTGGGGAGGCCAAGAGACCCAGTACTTC. Encoded protein: CASSQQGWGGQETQYF.

V and J are TRBV5-4 and TRBJ2-3, with D possibly TRBD2 on 6 matching bases. The CDR3 has 14 amino acids. Per germline, CDR1 SGHNT and CDR2 YYREEE (reference sequence). Trimming stripped 0 bases from V and 4 bases from J, with 9 bases between. The CDR3 sequence: CASSLGPGADTQYF. The CDR3 nucleotides read TGTGCCAGCAGCTTGGGGCCGGGGGCAGATACGCAGTATTTT.

Here the CDR3 reads CAWSGKASQSYEQYF. The CDR3 DNA sequence: TGTGCCTGGTCCGGGAAGGCTAGCCAATCCTACGAGCAGTACTTC. The chain employs TRBV30 and TRBJ2-7, with D possibly TRBD2 on 5 matching bases. V dropped 5 bases and J dropped 1 base, with 18 bases sitting between them. This CDR3 region has 15 residues. Germline V gives CDR1 GTSNPN, CDR2 SVGIG (reference sequence).

This sequence joins TRBV4-2 and TRBJ2-3; 8 nucleotides align to TRBD2. This CDR3 comprises 19 residues. The J segment lost 6 bases and the V segment lost 0 bases, leaving 17 bases of the junction unmatched. The germline CDR1 and CDR2 sequences are LGHNA and YNFKEQ. DNA for the CDR3: TGTGCCAGCAGCCAAGATATGAGGTCGGCGGGAGGCCCTTTGGATACGCAGTATTTT. It specifies CASSQDMRSAGGPLDTQYF.

This chain connects TRBV11-3 to TRBJ2-5; D is uncertain. The CDR3 is made up of 15 amino acids. Germline CDR1 and CDR2: SGHNT and YENEEA. V gave up 0 bases and J gave up 2 bases, with 10 bases separating them. The CDR3 nucleotides are TGTGCCAGCAGCTTAGATTTGAAGCATCAAGAGACCCAGTACTTC. Residues: CASSLDLKHQETQYF.

The chain carries TRBV24-1 and TRBJ2-7; 12 nucleotides agree with TRBD1. CDR1 and CDR2 (germline): KGHDR, SFDVKD. V trimming: 6 bases; J trimming: 6 bases; junction bases outside the gene matches: 11. CDR3 length: 16 residues. The CDR3 DNA follows: TGTGCCACCAGTTCAGCGGCGGGACAGGGGGCAATCGAGCAGTACTTC. Translated: CATSSAAGQGAIEQYF.

The V call is TRBV19, the J call TRBJ1-4, with a weak D call TRBD1 (6 bases). The V end lost 5 bases, the J end lost 0 bases, and 22 bases lay between the germline ends. The germline CDR1 and CDR2 sequences are LNHDA and SQIVND (reference sequence). The CDR3 is made up of 19 amino acids. The CDR3 bases are TGTGCCAGTAGTCCCCGGGACACCCGGGGGTTTGCAACTAATGAAAAACTGTTTTTT. Its protein product is CASSPRDTRGFATNEKLFF.

The V and J genes are TRBV5-1 and TRBJ2-5; 11 bases align to TRBD1. Germline V lookup: CDR1 SGHRS, CDR2 YFSETQ. The CDR3 covers 17 residues. Trimming at V came to 4 bases and at J to 2 bases, leaving 10 bases not matched to a gene. The CDR3 region has the DNA TGCGCCAGCAGCGTGGGACAGGGGGGAACAGGGCAAGAGACCCAGTACTTC. It yields the protein CASSVGQGGTGQETQYF.

The count of this clone is one. The chain employs TRBV7-2 and TRBJ2-1, with TRBD2 as a possible D gene (5 bases). The CDR3 runs 15 residues. From germline, CDR1 is SGHTA and CDR2 FQGNSA. V dropped 1 base and J dropped 3 bases, with 10 bases sitting between them. CDR3 sequence (DNA): TGTGCCAGCAGCTTAGTAAGCGGTGACTACAATGAGCAGTTCTTC. Translation: CASSLVSGDYNEQFF.

V and J are TRBV5-1 and TRBJ2-1; 9 positions agree with TRBD2. V shed 2 bases, J shed 4 bases, and the junction held 4 bases outside the gene matches. CDR1 is SGHRS, CDR2 YFSETQ, per germline. The length of the CDR3 is 15 residues. CDR3 nucleotide sequence: TGCGCCAGCAGCTTTAGCGGGGGCTATTACAATGAGCAGTTCTTC. Translated, it gives CASSFSGGYYNEQFF.

This clone was seen a single time. This chain links TRBV3-1 (or the pseudogene TRBV3-2) with TRBJ2-3; D remains unclear. V lost 1 base, J lost 5 bases, and 13 bases lay in between. The CDR3 is 15 residues long. CDR1 and CDR2 (germline): LGHDT, YNNKEL (reference sequence). CDR3 sequence reads: CASSQGFPGGDTQYF. The CDR3 DNA reads TGTGCCAGCAGCCAAGGTTTTCCGGGCGGAGATACGCAGTATTTT.

This chain uses TRBV7-8 with TRBJ2-7; 8 bases align to TRBD1. The CDR3 loop spans 15 amino acids. Trimming took 3 bases from V and 3 from J; bases not matched to a gene: 7. Germline loops: CDR1 SGHVS, CDR2 FQNEAQ. CDR3: CASSFSTGAGYEQYF. The DNA of the CDR3 is TGTGCCAGCAGCTTCTCGACAGGGGCCGGCTACGAGCAGTACTTC.